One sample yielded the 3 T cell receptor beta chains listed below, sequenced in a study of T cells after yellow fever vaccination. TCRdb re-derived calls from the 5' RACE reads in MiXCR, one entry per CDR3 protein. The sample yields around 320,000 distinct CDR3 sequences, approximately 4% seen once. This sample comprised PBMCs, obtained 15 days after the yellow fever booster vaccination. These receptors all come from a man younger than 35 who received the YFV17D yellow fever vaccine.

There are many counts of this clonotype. The CDR3 bases are TGTGCCAGCAGGTCCCCCGGGGGGAGCTCCTACGAGCAGTACTTC. Its translation is CASRSPGGSSYEQYF. The chain employs TRBV6-5 and TRBJ2-7; 7 bases align to TRBD2. V gave up 6 bases and J gave up 0 bases; unmatched junction bases: 8. CDR1 is MNHEY, CDR2 SVGAGI, per germline. CDR3 length: 15 residues.

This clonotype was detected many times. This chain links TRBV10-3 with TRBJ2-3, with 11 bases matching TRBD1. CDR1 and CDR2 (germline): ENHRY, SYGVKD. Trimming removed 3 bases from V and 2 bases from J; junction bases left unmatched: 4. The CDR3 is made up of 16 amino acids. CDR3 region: CAISDGTGGLTDTQYF. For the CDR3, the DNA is TGTGCCATCAGTGATGGGACAGGGGGTCTCACAGATACGCAGTATTTT.

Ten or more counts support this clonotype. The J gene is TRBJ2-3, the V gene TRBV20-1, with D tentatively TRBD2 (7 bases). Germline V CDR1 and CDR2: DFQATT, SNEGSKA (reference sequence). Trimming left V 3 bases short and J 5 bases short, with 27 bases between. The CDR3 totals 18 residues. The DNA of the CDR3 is TGCAGTGCTAGTTTAAGGGGCGTTTTCGGGGGGCCCGGAGATACGCAGTATTTT. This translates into CSASLRGVFGGPGDTQYF.